Listed here is a single T cell receptor beta chain. Antigen unknown. Data came from immunoSEQ multiplex PCR; TCRdb stores just in-frame clones and leaves some out. The profile covers millions of clones, with over 85% appearing a single time and approximately 1.2% taken by the ten largest. These data originate in a study of shared clonotypes between healthy human individuals. Study at large: Three CD4 naive, three CD4 memory, two CD8 naive and one CD8 memory plate were used per donor.

Terminally differentiated effector memory CD45RA+ cells were excluded by CCR7 positive selection of CD45RO-negative cells. In germline, CDR1 is SGHVS, CDR2 FNYEAQ. V lost 1 base and J lost 5, with 12 bases in between. The CDR3 covers 14 residues. Study results and limitations: Genetic and exposure-history diversity was limited by the few donors. Clonotypes shared by all four sorted-subset donors had higher generation probabilities than non-shared clonotypes. It was expected that sequencing depth would affect clonotype sharing among donors.

This TCR derives from a man younger than 30 in good health. The V and J genes are TRBV7-6 and TRBJ2-7; D might be TRBD1 or TRBD2, each matching 5 bases. The sequenced sample consisted of naive CD8+ T cells sorted from blood. The CDR3 bases are TGTGCCAGCAGCTTAGAGCAGGGAGACAACGAGCAGTACTTC. Encoded protein: CASSLEQGDNEQYF.